This TCR beta chain was captured in a study of T cell repertoires in cytomegalovirus infection. A single record per CDR3 protein comes from TCRdb applying MiXCR to the reads. Among 680,000 or so distinct CDR3 sequences listed, roughly 33% were seen once. This clonotype was recorded at least ten times. Its antigen remains unidentified. The CDR3 is 16 amino acids. Germline V gives CDR1 SGHTA, CDR2 FQGNSA. V was cut by 5 bases and J by 1 base, with 16 bases left in between. This TCR derives from a human donor in good health (CMV status not recorded). Some clones in this sample may be carry-over from other donors' samples. The sample here was cultured PBMCs, taken from culture after CMV antigen stimulation. This sequence joins TRBV7-2 and TRBJ2-3, with D possibly being TRBD2 (7 bases). CDR3 protein: CASSPPRGARTDTQYF. In DNA, the CDR3 is TGTGCCAGCAGCCCCCCCCGGGGGGCCCGCACAGATACGCAGTATTTT. Combining the CDR3 with reference TRBV7-2 and TRBJ2-3 gives the whole variable domain GAGVSQSPSNKVTEKGKDVELRCDPISGHTALYWYRQSLGQGLEFLIYFQGNSAPDKSGLPSDRFSAERTGGSVSTLTIQRTQQEDSAVYLCASSPPRGARTDTQYFGPGTRLTVL.